This paragraph covers one TCR beta chain sequence. Antigen: not known. This specimen belongs to a study of response to subunit inactivated influenza vaccine. From germline, CDR1 is DFQATT and CDR2 SNEGSKA (reference sequence). This CDR3 is 13 amino acids long. Study results and caveats: The authors offered the suggestion that each seasonal influenza vaccination recruits few new T cells.

One entry per CDR3 protein results from TCRdb running MiXCR on the RT-PCR reads. Of some 640,000 distinct CDR3 sequences listed, approximately 15% are singletons. The chain recombines TRBV20-1 with TRBJ2-3; 14 positions agree with TRBD2. The receptor comes from a man between 50 and 59 years old who received an inactivated influenza vaccine. Sequencing was performed on PBMCs from blood, taken 14 to 15 days before vaccination. The CDR3 here is CRGTSGSPDTQYF. CDR3 bases: TGCAGGGGGACTAGCGGGAGCCCAGATACGCAGTATTTT.